The TCR beta chain described here comes from a study of blood T cell repertoires in COVID-19. Study information: Spain, Italy and the United States supplied samples that represented acute and convalescent COVID-19.

In the authors' methods: Quantification of nucleated cells was approximated via reference gene primer amplification. Assay: immunoSEQ multiplex PCR; the TCRdb copy retains only in-frame clones and omits some. That table gives V, J and clone size, and the DNA gave D and trimming. The sample yields about 130,000 clones, about 80% seen once. The sample was peripheral blood. The source is a man between 40 and 49 years old with active or convalescent COVID-19.

CDR3: CASSLDYSNQPQHF. The CDR3 DNA sequence: TGTGCCAGCAGCTTAGATTATAGCAATCAGCCCCAGCATTTT. The genes are TRBV7-2 and TRBJ1-5; D is uncertain. Trimming stripped 1 base from V and 0 bases from J, with 4 bases between. The CDR3 sequence is 14 residues long. Germline V gene data show CDR1 as SGHTA and CDR2 as FQGNSA.